This T cell receptor (beta chain) was recorded in a study of T cell repertoires in cytomegalovirus infection. Background on the study: The public TCR beta signatures pointed to both CMV infection and matching HLA type.

TCRdb reprocessed the reads via MiXCR and lists one record per CDR3 protein. The sample yields 400,000 to 550,000 distinct CDR3 sequences, approximately 10% seen once. This clonotype was found many times. Its antigen is unidentified. Notes on the study in general: HLA-C-restricted CMV clonotypes gave the most frequent clonotype in two of eight donors.

Trimming removed 4 bases at V and 10 bases at J, with 11 bases between. CDR1 and CDR2 from the germline V gene are MDHEN and SYDVKM. This CDR3 contains 13 residues. Source material: PBMCs. The sequence derives from a human donor in good health (CMV status not recorded). Some clones in this sample may be carry-over from other donors' samples. The chain links TRBV28 to TRBJ1-6, with D perhaps TRBD1 (6 bases). CDR3 residues: CASSSTGRSPLHF. The CDR3, as DNA: TGTGCCAGCAGTTCCACAGGGAGATCACCCCTCCACTTT.